These T cell receptor beta chains were read from a single sample in a study of OX40 agonist ivuxolimab in advanced cancers. The repertoire was sequenced with immunoSEQ multiplex PCR; TCRdb's copy has only in-frame clones and lacks some. The sample consists of about 59,000 clones, 90% to 95% of them appearing once. The sequencing used CD4+ or CD8+ T cells sorted from blood, collected in a trial of the OX40 agonist ivuxolimab. Receptors originate from an adult with an advanced solid tumor such as melanoma, head and neck, liver or kidney cancer. Each CDR3 is given with its conserved first and last residue. A D gene is named only where the DNA matches it firmly. Clone sizes are given selectively: once, few, many, or a class where the clone is expanded.

v_call	clone_size	d_call	j_call	cdr3_aa	cdr3_nt
TRBV9	NA	NA	TRBJ2-1	CASSVALAPGEQFF	TGTGCCAGCAGCGTAGCTTTGGCTCCCGGTGAGCAGTTCTTC
TRBV28	NA	TRBD1	TRBJ2-3	CASSSTGARTDTQYF	TGTGCCAGCAGTTCGACAGGGGCCCGCACAGATACGCAGTATTTT
TRBV6-6	NA	TRBD1	TRBJ2-7	CASSYPGQGPSYEQYF	TGTGCCAGCAGTTACCCAGGACAGGGGCCATCCTACGAGCAGTACTTC
TRBV11-3	NA	NA	TRBJ1-1	CASSTAGLPVGTEAFF	TGTGCCAGCAGCACCGCGGGGCTTCCCGTAGGCACTGAAGCTTTCTTT
TRBV9	NA	NA	TRBJ2-3	CASSVDWTDTQYF	TGTGCCAGCAGCGTAGATTGGACAGATACGCAGTATTTT
TRBV7-2	NA	NA	TRBJ2-7	CASTPAGRDFYEQYF	TGTGCCAGCACCCCGGCTGGCAGAGACTTCTACGAGCAGTACTTC
TRBV5-1	NA	TRBD2	TRBJ2-5	CASSLPTSGRYQETQYF	TGCGCCAGCAGCTTGCCGACTAGCGGGAGGTACCAAGAGACCCAGTACTTC
TRBV30	NA	NA	TRBJ2-3	CAWTGGTDTQYF	TGTGCCTGGACTGGCGGGACAGATACGCAGTATTTT
TRBV9	NA	NA	TRBJ2-1	CASSVVDSYNEQFF	TGTGCCAGCAGCGTAGTAGACAGCTACAATGAGCAGTTCTTC
TRBV11-2	NA	TRBD2	TRBJ2-7	CASSLAGGRYEQYF	TGTGCCAGCAGCTTAGCGGGAGGTCGGTACGAGCAGTACTTC
TRBV7-2	NA	TRBD2	TRBJ2-3	CASSSTSGTTDTQYF	TGTGCCAGCAGCTCGACTAGCGGGACAACAGATACGCAGTATTTT
TRBV5-4	NA	NA	TRBJ2-7	CASSLGGGLAIDYEQYF	TGTGCCAGCAGCTTGGGAGGCGGTTTAGCGATAGACTACGAGCAGTACTTC
TRBV27	NA	TRBD1	TRBJ1-5	CASRPTGGWDQPQHF	TGTGCCAGCAGGCCCACAGGGGGTTGGGATCAGCCCCAGCATTTT
TRBV11-1	NA	NA	TRBJ1-2	CASSLGSGRDYGYTF	TGTGCCAGCAGCTTAGGCAGCGGCAGGGACTATGGCTACACCTTC
TRBV10-3	once	NA	TRBJ2-7	CAIRPNLEGSYEQYF	TGTGCCATCCGACCCAATTTAGAAGGATCCTACGAGCAGTACTTC
TRBV6-1	NA	TRBD2	TRBJ2-1	CASNGLAGDNEQFF	TGTGCCAGTAACGGACTAGCGGGGGACAATGAGCAGTTCTTC
TRBV6-5	NA	TRBD2	TRBJ2-7	CASSYGASGTDYEQYF	TGTGCCAGCAGCTACGGAGCTAGCGGGACAGACTACGAGCAGTACTTC
TRBV7-6	NA	NA	TRBJ2-1	CASSLAGGTVYNEQFF	TGTGCCAGCAGCTTAGCAGGAGGGACGGTCTACAATGAGCAGTTCTTC
TRBV7-9	NA	TRBD1	TRBJ1-5	CASSLNRGDQPQHF	TGTGCCAGCAGCTTAAACAGGGGTGATCAGCCCCAGCATTTT
TRBV6-5	NA	NA	TRBJ2-7	CASSLGTIGYEQYF	TGTGCCAGCAGCCTCGGGACAATCGGCTACGAGCAGTACTTC
TRBV27	NA	TRBD2	TRBJ2-1	CASRSWGGAASYNEQFF	TGTGCCAGCAGGTCATGGGGGGGTGCGGCATCCTACAATGAGCAGTTCTTC
TRBV9	NA	TRBD2	TRBJ2-7	CASSPSGVGYEQYF	TGTGCCAGCAGCCCCAGCGGGGTAGGATACGAGCAGTACTTC
TRBV2	NA	TRBD2	TRBJ2-1	CASMGLATRGGQFF	TGTGCCAGCATGGGACTAGCGACCCGGGGCGGGCAGTTCTTC
TRBV28	NA	NA	TRBJ1-1	CASSPGYGGRGLGTEAFF	TGTGCCAGCAGTCCGGGATACGGCGGGCGCGGATTGGGCACTGAAGCTTTCTTT
TRBV5-1	NA	NA	TRBJ2-1	CASSFWGSEQFF	TGCGCCAGCAGCTTTTGGGGGAGCGAGCAGTTCTTC
TRBV6-1	NA	TRBD2	TRBJ2-1	CASAASGRKYNEQFF	TGTGCCAGCGCCGCTAGCGGGAGGAAATACAATGAGCAGTTCTTC